A selection of T cell receptor beta chains follows, all from one sample in a study of cytomegalovirus exposure and HLA in healthy donors. Assay used: immunoSEQ multiplex PCR; TCRdb lists only in-frame clones, some missing. The data show about 150,000 clones, with about 85% seen just once and 7.7% held by the top ten. Sample: PBMCs. These receptors originate from a man aged 25-40 years in good health and CMV-seropositive. Each CDR3 is given with its conserved first and last residue. For some rows the clone size is stated as once, few or many, or as a class when expanded; others skip it.

V: TRBV28; size: -; CDR3: CASGATGLRREAFF
V: TRBV5-1; size: -; CDR3: CASTGGVGNEQFF
V: TRBV5-1; size: -; CDR3: CASSLTGEINEKLFF
V: TRBV5-1; size: -; CDR3: CASSLGRAGNTIYF
V: TRBV6-6; size: few; CDR3: CASSQTGGFNQPQHF
V: TRBV7-9; size: -; CDR3: CASSLETGQGYTF
V: TRBV11-3; size: -; CDR3: CASSLGQGSEQFF
V: TRBV6-6; size: -; CDR3: CASHPTDNQPQHF
V: TRBV19; size: -; CDR3: CATVPGGQVLVGHGYTF
V: TRBV7-9; size: once; CDR3: CASSHPPPRNEKLFF
V: TRBV5-1; size: -; CDR3: CASSLQDSRHYGGYTF
V: TRBV1; size: -; CDR3: CTSSQVRGHGPGELFF
V: TRBV11-3; size: -; CDR3: CASSLGTGMAGELFF
V: TRBV11-3; size: -; CDR3: CASSRRQYTEAFF